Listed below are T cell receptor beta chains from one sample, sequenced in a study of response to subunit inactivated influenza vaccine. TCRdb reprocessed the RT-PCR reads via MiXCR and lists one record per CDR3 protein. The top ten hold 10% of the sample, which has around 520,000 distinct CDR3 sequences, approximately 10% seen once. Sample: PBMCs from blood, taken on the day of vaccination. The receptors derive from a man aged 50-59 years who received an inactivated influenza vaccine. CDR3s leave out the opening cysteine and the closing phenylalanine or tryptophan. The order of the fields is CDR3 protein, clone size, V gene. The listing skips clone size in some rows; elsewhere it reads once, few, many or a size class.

cdr3_aa: ATTSHTGELF
clone_size: few
v_call: TRBV24-1

cdr3_aa: SVPHGGSTDTQY
clone_size: .
v_call: TRBV29-1

cdr3_aa: SVATAYEQY
clone_size: many
v_call: TRBV29-1

cdr3_aa: SATRAHEQY
clone_size: few
v_call: TRBV20-1

cdr3_aa: SVGSGLAGGHEQY
clone_size: few
v_call: TRBV29-1

cdr3_aa: ASRQQGAISGNTIY
clone_size: many
v_call: TRBV3-1

cdr3_aa: ASSYLSQETQY
clone_size: many
v_call: TRBV6-5

cdr3_aa: ASSYLNYNEQF
clone_size: few
v_call: TRBV12-3/TRBV12-4

cdr3_aa: ASSQVPIISGIYYNEQF
clone_size: few
v_call: TRBV14

cdr3_aa: SASQGGGRKDTQY
clone_size: .
v_call: TRBV20-1

cdr3_aa: ASSFTGEGVTEAF
clone_size: .
v_call: TRBV7-6

cdr3_aa: ASSTDGIGSQY
clone_size: few
v_call: TRBV7-2

cdr3_aa: ASSPVTLAANTGELF
clone_size: many
v_call: TRBV4-1

cdr3_aa: ASSRGMAGDYNEQF
clone_size: .
v_call: TRBV3-1

cdr3_aa: AIGPNQETQY
clone_size: .
v_call: TRBV10-3

cdr3_aa: SARPSSGATDTQY
clone_size: many
v_call: TRBV20-1

cdr3_aa: ASSSATEPTRLAYNEQF
clone_size: few
v_call: TRBV7-8

cdr3_aa: ASSPDSGGYT
clone_size: .
v_call: TRBV16

cdr3_aa: SVPNYEQY
clone_size: .
v_call: TRBV20-1

cdr3_aa: ASSVPRGGDGQF
clone_size: .
v_call: TRBV25-1

cdr3_aa: ASSQDGWSVYEQY
clone_size: few
v_call: TRBV3-1

cdr3_aa: ASSVGNGGTEAF
clone_size: .
v_call: TRBV9

cdr3_aa: ASSFGLGSSDNSPLH
clone_size: few
v_call: TRBV6-5

cdr3_aa: ASSLDPLQPQH
clone_size: .
v_call: TRBV11-2

cdr3_aa: SVAGGPANQPQH
clone_size: .
v_call: TRBV29-1

cdr3_aa: ASSLAGPETQY
clone_size: .
v_call: TRBV7-8

cdr3_aa: ASNSDRGIYNSPLH
clone_size: many
v_call: TRBV12-3/TRBV12-4

cdr3_aa: ASSVGTSWDTQY
clone_size: few
v_call: TRBV5-6

cdr3_aa: AWSVGVSGTGELF
clone_size: .
v_call: TRBV30

cdr3_aa: ASSLDRGDGEQY
clone_size: few
v_call: TRBV5-1

cdr3_aa: ASSYPDRGNTEAF
clone_size: few
v_call: TRBV28

cdr3_aa: ASSFPGLTVNEQF
clone_size: many
v_call: TRBV7-9

cdr3_aa: ASSLEGAQETQY
clone_size: few
v_call: TRBV5-1

cdr3_aa: SVEKAYNEQF
clone_size: many
v_call: TRBV29-1

cdr3_aa: SVLSSRDPTGEQY
clone_size: few
v_call: TRBV29-1

cdr3_aa: ASSQGLAEQF
clone_size: many
v_call: TRBV3-1

cdr3_aa: ASSLGGVNEKLF
clone_size: few
v_call: TRBV5-1

cdr3_aa: ASRPPGQGVYNEQF
clone_size: .
v_call: TRBV4-2

cdr3_aa: ASSQDREVYYEQY
clone_size: many
v_call: TRBV4-3

cdr3_aa: ASSLVSLPWTGELF
clone_size: .
v_call: TRBV7-9

cdr3_aa: SARDMDRSYEQY
clone_size: .
v_call: TRBV20-1

cdr3_aa: ASSTGQVLAKNIQY
clone_size: few
v_call: TRBV5-1

cdr3_aa: SGGRDEQF
clone_size: many
v_call: TRBV29-1

cdr3_aa: SSKGSDRGPGELF
clone_size: .
v_call: TRBV12-3/TRBV12-4